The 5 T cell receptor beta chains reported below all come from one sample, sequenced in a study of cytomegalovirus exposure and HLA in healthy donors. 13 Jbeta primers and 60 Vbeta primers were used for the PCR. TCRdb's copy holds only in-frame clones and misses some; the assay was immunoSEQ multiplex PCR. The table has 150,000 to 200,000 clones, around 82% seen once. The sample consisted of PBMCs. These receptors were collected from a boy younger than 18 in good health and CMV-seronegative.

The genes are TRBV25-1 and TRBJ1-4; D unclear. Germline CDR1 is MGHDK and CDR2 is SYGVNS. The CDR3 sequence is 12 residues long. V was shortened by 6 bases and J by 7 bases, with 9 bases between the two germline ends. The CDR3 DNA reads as TGTGCCAGCAGCTCTATCGGTGAAAAACTGTTTTTT. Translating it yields CASSSIGEKLFF.

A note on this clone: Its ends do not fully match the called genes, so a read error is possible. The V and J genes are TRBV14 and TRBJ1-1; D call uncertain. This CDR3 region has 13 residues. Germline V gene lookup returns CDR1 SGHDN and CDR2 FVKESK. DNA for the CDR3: TGTGCCAGCAGTCAAGAATATCACACTGAAGCTTTCTTT. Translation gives CASSQEYHTEAFF.

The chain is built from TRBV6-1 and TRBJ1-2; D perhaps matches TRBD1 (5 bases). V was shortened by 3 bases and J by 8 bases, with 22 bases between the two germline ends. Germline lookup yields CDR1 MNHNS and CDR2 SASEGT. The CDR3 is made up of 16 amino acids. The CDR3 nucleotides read TGTGCCAGCAGTGAGTACAGGAGAGTTGATGTGGAGGGCTACACCTTC. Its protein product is CASSEYRRVDVEGYTF.

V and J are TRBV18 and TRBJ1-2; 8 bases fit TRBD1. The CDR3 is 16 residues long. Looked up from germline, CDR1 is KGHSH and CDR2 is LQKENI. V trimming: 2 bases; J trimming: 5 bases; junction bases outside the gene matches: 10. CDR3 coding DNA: TGTGCCAGCTCACCATTCCGGGACAGGAAGATTTATGGCTACACCTTC. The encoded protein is CASSPFRDRKIYGYTF. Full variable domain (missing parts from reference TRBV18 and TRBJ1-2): NAGVMQNPRHLVRRRGQEARLRCSPMKGHSHVYWYRQLPEEGLKFMVYLQKENIIDESGMPKERFSAEFPKEGPSILRIQQVVRGDSAAYFCASSPFRDRKIYGYTFGSGTRLTVV.

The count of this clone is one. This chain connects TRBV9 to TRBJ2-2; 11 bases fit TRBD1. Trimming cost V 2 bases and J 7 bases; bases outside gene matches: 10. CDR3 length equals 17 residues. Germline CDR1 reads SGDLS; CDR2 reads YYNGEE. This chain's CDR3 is CASSVLRDRGYGGELFF. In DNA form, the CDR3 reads TGTGCCAGCAGCGTGCTAAGGGACAGGGGGTATGGCGGGGAGCTGTTTTTT.